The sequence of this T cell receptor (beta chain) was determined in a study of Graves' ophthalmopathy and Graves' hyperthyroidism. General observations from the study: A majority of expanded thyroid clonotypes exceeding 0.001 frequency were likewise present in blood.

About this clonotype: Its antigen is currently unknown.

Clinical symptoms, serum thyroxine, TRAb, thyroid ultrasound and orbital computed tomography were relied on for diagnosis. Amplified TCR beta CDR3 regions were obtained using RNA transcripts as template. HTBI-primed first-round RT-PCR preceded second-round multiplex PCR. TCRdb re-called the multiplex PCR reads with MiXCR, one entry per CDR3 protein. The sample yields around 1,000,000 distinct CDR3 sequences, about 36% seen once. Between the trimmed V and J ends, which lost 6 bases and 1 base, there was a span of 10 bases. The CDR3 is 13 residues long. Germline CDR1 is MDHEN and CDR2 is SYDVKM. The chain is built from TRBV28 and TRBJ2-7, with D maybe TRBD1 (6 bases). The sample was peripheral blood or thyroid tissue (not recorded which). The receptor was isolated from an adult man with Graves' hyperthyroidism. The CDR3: CASRDRLSYEQYF. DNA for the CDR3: TGTGCCAGCAGAGACAGGTTATCCTACGAGCAGTACTTC.